These 16 T cell receptor beta chains were all obtained from the same sample, sequenced in a study of OX40 agonist ivuxolimab in advanced cancers. The method was the immunoSEQ multiplex PCR assay. TCRdb's version of the immuneACCESS table is confined to in-frame rearrangements and falls short of the full clone set. An unresolved V gene accounts for under half of the shortfall where checked; the remainder is of unknown origin. In this sample the table shows tens of thousands of clones, roughly 87% of which occur a single time. The biggest ten clones account for over 15% of the sample. The sequenced sample was CD4+ or CD8+ T cells sorted from blood, obtained in a trial of the OX40 agonist ivuxolimab. All receptors come from an adult with an advanced solid tumor such as melanoma, head and neck, liver or kidney cancer.

This chain joins TRBV19 and TRBJ2-3; the match to TRBD2 covers 9 bases. This CDR3 contains 16 residues. The germline CDR1 and CDR2 sequences are LNHDA and SQIVND (reference sequence). V lost 1 base to trimming and J lost 2 bases; unmatched junction nucleotides: 4. CDR3 protein: CASSIVLAGITDTQYF. CDR3 DNA sequence: TGTGCCAGTAGTATAGTCCTAGCGGGGATCACAGATACGCAGTATTTT.

The J gene is TRBJ2-1, the V gene TRBV27, with D possibly matching TRBD1 (5 bases). CDR3 length equals 15 residues. V was trimmed by 7 bases and J by 1 base, leaving 14 bases between them. Germline CDR1 reads MNHEY; CDR2 reads SMNVEV (reference sequence). The CDR3 DNA is TGTGCCAGCAATCCGGCAGGGTCGTCCTACAATGAGCAGTTCTTC. It encodes CASNPAGSSYNEQFF.

This clone ranks as medium-sized (0.01 to 0.1%). J is TRBJ1-5 and V is TRBV27; tentatively, D is TRBD1 (6 bases). Germline V gene data show CDR1 as MNHEY and CDR2 as SMNVEV (reference sequence). The V and J ends lost 3 bases and 2 bases respectively, with 11 bases between them. CDR3 length: 15 amino acids. CDR3 bases: TGTGCCAGCAGTTTCGGGGGCTCGGGCAATCAGCCCCAGCATTTT. Amino acid sequence: CASSFGGSGNQPQHF.

This rearrangement joins TRBV6-1 to TRBJ1-4, with D possibly matching TRBD1 (5 bases). Germline V gene sequence: CDR1 MNHNS, CDR2 SASEGT. V dropped 0 bases and J dropped 3 bases, with 14 bases sitting between them. This CDR3 comprises 17 residues. For the CDR3, the DNA is TGTGCCAGCAGTGAAGCCAGGGTTACTTCGTCTAATGAAAAACTGTTTTTT. Translating it yields CASSEARVTSSNEKLFF.

V is TRBV14 and J is TRBJ2-3; TRBD2 matches at 10 bases. Germline assignment: CDR1 SGHDN and CDR2 FVKESK. V gave up 3 bases and J gave up 3 bases; unmatched junction bases: 9. The CDR3 loop spans 17 amino acids. The DNA of the CDR3 is TGTGCCAGCAGCCACCTCCATCCGGGACTAGCGACAGATACGCAGTATTTT. The encoded protein is CASSHLHPGLATDTQYF.

The chain uses TRBV4-2 and TRBJ1-2; tentatively, D is TRBD1 (5 bases). CDR3 length equals 16 residues. The V and J ends lost 0 bases and 0 bases respectively, with 11 bases between them. Germline V gives CDR1 LGHNA, CDR2 YNFKEQ. CDR3 DNA: TGTGCCAGCAGCCAAGATCCCGGCAGGGCTAACTATGGCTACACCTTC. Encoded protein: CASSQDPGRANYGYTF.

The chain recombines TRBV5-6 with TRBJ1-5; D call uncertain. V was clipped by 0 bases and J by 2 bases, with 6 bases between them. This CDR3 is 14 amino acids long. Per the germline V gene, CDR1 is SGHDT and CDR2 is YYEEEE. CDR3 DNA: TGTGCCAGCAGCTTGGGGGATGGCAATCAGCCCCAGCATTTT. Amino acid sequence: CASSLGDGNQPQHF.

This clone was counted only a few times. The chain recombines TRBV29-1 with TRBJ1-2, with 8 bases aligning to TRBD1. The CDR3 has 15 amino acids. Per the germline V gene, CDR1 is SQVTM and CDR2 is ANQGSEA. V dropped 7 bases and J dropped 5; count of bases not matched to a gene: 15. The CDR3 spells CSADGAPGQEYGYTF. Here the CDR3 DNA reads TGCAGCGCCGACGGCGCCCCGGGACAGGAGTATGGCTACACCTTC.

The rearrangement joins TRBV19 to TRBJ1-3, with 9 bases matching TRBD1. Germline loops: CDR1 LNHDA, CDR2 SQIVND (reference sequence). This CDR3 contains 14 residues. V was clipped by 7 bases and J by 2 bases; unmatched bases: 3. CDR3 nucleotide sequence: TGTGCCAGTACTCGGGACAGGGCTGGAAACACCATATATTTT. Translation gives CASTRDRAGNTIYF.

The gene calls are TRBV19 and TRBJ2-7; 9 bases align to TRBD1. V was clipped by 2 bases and J by 6 bases; unmatched bases: 5. The CDR3 sequence is 14 residues long. Germline values: CDR1 LNHDA, CDR2 SQIVND (reference sequence). The DNA for the CDR3 is TGTGCCAGTAGTATAACACAGGGGGCCCCCGAGCAGTACTTC. It specifies CASSITQGAPEQYF.

This sequence joins TRBV29-1 and TRBJ2-7, with TRBD1 matching 10 bases. Trimming at V came to 7 bases and at J to 2 bases, leaving 2 bases not matched to a gene. From germline, CDR1 is SQVTM and CDR2 ANQGSEA. CDR3 length equals 12 residues. For the CDR3, the DNA is TGCAGCGCGGGACAGGGGACCTACGAGCAGTACTTC. Translating it yields CSAGQGTYEQYF.

This clone has only one observation. The chain recombines TRBV10-3 with TRBJ2-7; D ambiguous. This CDR3 is 15 amino acids long. Germline lookup yields CDR1 ENHRY and CDR2 SYGVKD. Trimming shortened V by 0 bases and J by 2 bases, and 11 bases separated the two germline ends. This chain's CDR3 is CAISESSTETYEQYF. The CDR3 DNA reads TGTGCCATCAGTGAGTCTAGCACAGAGACCTACGAGCAGTACTTC.

J is TRBJ2-7 and V is TRBV7-2; no firm D call. The germline V and J ends were trimmed by 5 bases and 3 bases, with 11 bases remaining between them. CDR1 and CDR2 (germline): SGHTA, FQGNSA. The CDR3 spans 13 residues. DNA for the CDR3: TGTGCCAGCAGCCCCACTTTCCTCTACGAGCAGTACTTC. It specifies CASSPTFLYEQYF.

The J gene is TRBJ2-3, the V gene TRBV27; no clear D. The CDR3 covers 11 residues. V dropped 10 bases and J dropped 3 bases, with 8 bases sitting between them. The germline V gene has CDR1 MNHEY and CDR2 SMNVEV (reference sequence). The CDR3 loop reads CATPWTDTQYF. CDR3 DNA sequence: TGTGCCACCCCGTGGACAGATACGCAGTATTTT.

The rearrangement joins TRBV27 to TRBJ2-5; unclear D gene. V lost 1 base and J 0 bases, leaving 6 bases between the germline ends. The V gene's germline CDR1 is MNHEY and CDR2 SMNVEV (reference sequence). CDR3 size: 14 residues. The CDR3 DNA is TGTGCCAGCAGTTTATTAGGGAACCAAGAGACCCAGTACTTC. Protein product: CASSLLGNQETQYF.

The V and J genes are TRBV4-3 and TRBJ2-5; TRBD1 matches at 7 bases. The V gene's germline CDR1 is LGHNA and CDR2 YSLEER. The CDR3 sequence is 13 residues long. The V segment lost 4 bases and the J segment 5 bases; nucleotides outside the gene matches: 4. In DNA, the CDR3 is TGCGCCAGCAGCCTCGACAGGGAGGAGACCCAGTACTTC. It encodes CASSLDREETQYF.